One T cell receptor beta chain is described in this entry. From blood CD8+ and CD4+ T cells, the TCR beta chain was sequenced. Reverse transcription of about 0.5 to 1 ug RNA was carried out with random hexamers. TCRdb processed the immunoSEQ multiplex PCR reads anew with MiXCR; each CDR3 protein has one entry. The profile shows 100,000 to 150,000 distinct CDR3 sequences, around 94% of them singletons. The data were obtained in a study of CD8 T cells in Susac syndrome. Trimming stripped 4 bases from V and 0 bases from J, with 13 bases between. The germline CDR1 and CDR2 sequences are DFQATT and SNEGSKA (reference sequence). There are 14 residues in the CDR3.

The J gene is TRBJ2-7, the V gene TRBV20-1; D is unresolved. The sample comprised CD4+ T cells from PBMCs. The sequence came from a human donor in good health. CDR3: CSAIRVLTSYEQYF. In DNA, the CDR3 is TGCAGTGCTATTAGGGTTTTAACCTCCTACGAGCAGTACTTC.